These 27 T cell receptor beta chains were sequenced from one sample in a study of blood T cell repertoires in COVID-19. Clones were read by immunoSEQ multiplex PCR, and TCRdb kept only the in-frame ones, dropping some. This table holds about 320,000 clones, nearly 90% found once. Sequences were obtained from peripheral blood. All receptors come from a woman aged 25 to 39 with COVID-19, enrolled during active disease.

This clone was recorded once. V and J are TRBV2 and TRBJ2-7; D might be TRBD1 (7 bases). Trimming took off 6 bases at V and 2 bases at J, with 14 bases between the two ends. Looked up from germline, CDR1 is SNHLY and CDR2 is FYNNEI. The CDR3 is made up of 14 amino acids. CDR3 amino acids: CASRGGQLTYEQYF. The CDR3 DNA sequence: TGTGCCAGCAGGGGGGGACAGCTAACCTACGAGCAGTACTTC.

This chain connects TRBV5-4 to TRBJ2-3; possible D gene TRBD2, 7 bases. This CDR3 is built from 16 residues. V lost 2 bases and J 3 bases, leaving 16 bases between the germline ends. Germline V gene lookup returns CDR1 SGHNT and CDR2 YYREEE (reference sequence). This CDR3 is CASSFPGAGGTDTQYF. The CDR3 DNA reads TGTGCCAGCAGCTTCCCGGGGGCCGGGGGGACAGATACGCAGTATTTT.

The chain uses TRBV5-8 and TRBJ2-1, with D possibly being TRBD1 (7 bases). The V end was cut by 7 bases, the J end by 3 bases, with 17 bases between. This CDR3 has 15 residues. Germline V gene lookup returns CDR1 SGHTS and CDR2 YDEGEE. CDR3 loop: CASSLGGQNYNEQFF. In DNA, the CDR3 is TGTGCCAGCTCCCTCGGGGGACAGAACTACAATGAGCAGTTCTTC.

This clone was counted a few times. V and J are TRBV9 and TRBJ1-6; 9 nucleotides line up with TRBD1. Germline V gene sequence: CDR1 SGDLS, CDR2 YYNGEE. The CDR3 runs 16 residues. V lost 4 bases to trimming and J lost 8 bases; unmatched junction nucleotides: 10. This CDR3 reads CASSHSGTGPDSPLHF. For the CDR3, the DNA is TGTGCCAGCAGCCACTCCGGGACAGGGCCCGATTCACCCCTCCACTTT.

V gene TRBV19 combines with J gene TRBJ1-1, with D possibly being TRBD1 (5 bases). The CDR3 is 13 amino acids. Germline CDR1 reads LNHDA; CDR2 reads SQIVND (reference sequence). V gave up 6 bases and J gave up 3 bases, with 11 bases separating them. CDR3 residues: CASSPGTYTEAFF. In nucleotides, the CDR3 is TGTGCCAGTAGCCCCGGGACTTACACTGAAGCTTTCTTT.

V is TRBV2 and J is TRBJ2-3, with D unclear. Deletions cut 8 bases from V and 1 base from J, with 13 bases between. Germline CDR1 is SNHLY and CDR2 is FYNNEI. CDR3 size: 14 residues. CDR3 loop: CASRSSRGTDTQYF. The CDR3 DNA follows: TGTGCCAGCCGTTCTTCCCGGGGCACAGATACGCAGTATTTT.

This chain uses TRBV7-2 with TRBJ2-7; 7 positions agree with TRBD1. Germline V gene sequence: CDR1 SGHTA, CDR2 FQGNSA. The CDR3 runs to 15 residues. V shed 4 bases, J shed 3 bases, and the junction held 9 bases outside the gene matches. The CDR3, as DNA: TGTGCCAGCAGCTGGCCCGGGACAGCCTTCTACGAGCAGTACTTC. This codes for CASSWPGTAFYEQYF.

This clone was seen a few times. The chain employs TRBV5-1 and TRBJ2-7, with TRBD1 as a possible D gene (6 bases). Per germline, CDR1 SGHRS and CDR2 YFSETQ. The CDR3 totals 13 residues. The ends were cut back, 5 bases at V and 3 bases at J, with 12 bases in the middle. The CDR3 loop is CASSWTTGYEQYF. Written as DNA, the CDR3 is TGCGCCAGCAGTTGGACGACAGGCTACGAGCAGTACTTC.

The chain combines TRBV5-8 with TRBJ1-5; unclear D gene. Germline values: CDR1 SGHTS, CDR2 YDEGEE. The CDR3 has 13 residues. V was cut by 0 bases and J by 7 bases, with 8 bases left in between. CDR3 sequence: CASSLDIRQPQHF. The CDR3 bases are TGTGCCAGCAGCTTGGACATCAGGCAGCCCCAGCATTTT.

This clone appeared a single time. The chain joins TRBV27 to TRBJ1-1; D might be TRBD1 (6 bases). Germline V gene data show CDR1 as MNHEY and CDR2 as SMNVEV (reference sequence). The CDR3 sequence is 13 residues long. The V end lost 5 bases, the J end lost 8 bases, and 15 bases lay between the germline ends. The CDR3 nucleotides are TGTGCCAGCAGTACCACAGCCGGGACAGAAGCTTTCTTT. This codes for CASSTTAGTEAFF.

This sequence joins TRBV3-1 (or the pseudogene TRBV3-2) and TRBJ2-7; tentatively, D is TRBD1 (6 bases). This CDR3 comprises 13 residues. Germline V gives CDR1 LGHDT, CDR2 YNNKEL (reference sequence). V lost 3 bases and J 4 bases, leaving 10 bases between the germline ends. CDR3 sequence reads: CASSHLGQYEQYF. In nucleotides, the CDR3 is TGTGCCAGCAGCCACCTAGGACAGTACGAGCAGTACTTC.

This clone has more than one count but fewer than ten. The rearrangement links TRBV7-9 to TRBJ1-1; the match to TRBD1 covers 9 bases. The trim removed 5 bases at V and 6 bases at J, leaving 4 bases unmatched. The CDR3 loop spans 13 amino acids. Germline V gene sequence: CDR1 SEHNR, CDR2 FQNEAQ (reference sequence). The CDR3 protein is CASSRDRVSEAFF. CDR3 sequence (DNA): TGTGCCAGCAGCCGGGACAGGGTGTCTGAAGCTTTCTTT.

This chain links TRBV6-5 with TRBJ2-5; a weak D match, TRBD2 (6 bases). V was shortened by 2 bases and J by 5 bases, with 12 bases between the two germline ends. Germline V CDR1 and CDR2: MNHEY, SVGAGI. This CDR3 has 14 amino acids. The CDR3 protein is CASSYGGRGETQYF. In nucleotides, the CDR3 is TGTGCCAGCAGTTACGGAGGCCGGGGGGAGACCCAGTACTTC.

The chain carries TRBV13 and TRBJ1-1, with D possibly TRBD1 on 5 matching bases. The germline V gene has CDR1 PRHDT and CDR2 FYEKMQ (reference sequence). The CDR3 runs to 12 residues. Trimming cost V 8 bases and J 7 bases, with 14 bases left between them. This CDR3 reads CASANRRGEAFF. CDR3 DNA sequence: TGTGCCAGCGCGAATCGGAGGGGTGAAGCTTTCTTT.

This rearrangement joins TRBV29-1 to TRBJ1-5; tentative D call: TRBD1 (5 bases). V lost 4 bases, J lost 4 bases, and 14 bases lay in between. The CDR3 has 14 residues. Germline V gene data show CDR1 as SQVTM and CDR2 as ANQGSEA. In DNA, the CDR3 is TGCAGCGTTGCTTTCCAGGGCCAGAATCAGCCCCAGCATTTT. Translating gives CSVAFQGQNQPQHF.

This clone appeared once. J is TRBJ1-2 and V is TRBV4-1; 7 nucleotides match TRBD1. The CDR3 has 16 amino acids. CDR1 is MGHRA and CDR2 is YSYEKL in the germline V gene. J gave up 4 bases and V 1 base, and 9 bases lay outside the gene matches. The DNA of the CDR3 is TGCGCCAGCAGCCAAGTTTACCCCAGGGGGAGCTATGGCTACACCTTC. Translation gives CASSQVYPRGSYGYTF.

V usage is TRBV6-2 or TRBV6-3 and J usage is TRBJ1-1, with 7 bases identical to TRBD1. This CDR3 is built from 12 residues. V was pared by 4 bases and J by 8 bases, with 4 bases of the junction left unmatched. CDR1 is MNHEY, CDR2 SVGEGT, per germline. CDR3 nucleotide sequence: TGTGCCAGCAGTTCGGACAGGATAGAAGCTTTCTTT. It is translated as CASSSDRIEAFF.

The gene calls are TRBV18 and TRBJ1-1, with TRBD1 identical over 8 bases. The germline CDR1 and CDR2 sequences are KGHSH and LQKENI. This CDR3 comprises 15 residues. With 4 bases clipped from V and 1 base from J, the junction kept 5 bases outside the gene matches. The CDR3 coding sequence is TGTGCCAGCTCACGTTACGGACAGGGGAACACTGAAGCTTTCTTT. Encoded protein: CASSRYGQGNTEAFF.

This chain links TRBV30 with TRBJ1-6, with D possibly being TRBD1 (5 bases). Looked up from germline, CDR1 is GTSNPN and CDR2 is SVGIG (reference sequence). The CDR3 is 13 residues long. V lost 2 bases, J lost 13 bases, and 15 bases lay in between. The CDR3 DNA follows: TGTGCCTGGAGTCTGGGGACTCCCCACCCCCTCCACTTT. Amino acid sequence: CAWSLGTPHPLHF.

The V call is TRBV19, the J call TRBJ2-1, with a possible D match to TRBD2 (5 bases). The germline V gene encodes CDR1 LNHDA and CDR2 SQIVND (reference sequence). The V and J ends lost 6 bases and 5 bases respectively, with 20 bases between them. The CDR3 totals 16 residues. In DNA form, the CDR3 reads TGTGCCAGTAGCGGGGTGGTGGGTCTTAGAAACAATGAGCAGTTCTTC. Translation: CASSGVVGLRNNEQFF.

DNA of the CDR3: TGTGCCAGCAGTTTAGGACAGGGGAACGAGCAGTACTTC. Translation gives CASSLGQGNEQYF. This sequence joins TRBV12-3 or TRBV12-4 and TRBJ2-7; 8 bases are shared with TRBD1. CDR3 length equals 13 residues. Trimming took 1 base from V and 5 from J; bases not matched to a gene: 1.

CDR3 sequence: CASSPLPVLETQYF. As DNA, the CDR3 is TGTGCCAGCTCACCTCTCCCGGTCCTGGAGACCCAGTACTTC. This chain joins TRBV18 and TRBJ2-5; D remains ambiguous. The V end lost 3 bases, the J end lost 5 bases, and 13 bases lay between the germline ends. Germline V gene lookup returns CDR1 KGHSH and CDR2 LQKENI. The CDR3 loop spans 14 amino acids.

The chain couples TRBV7-9 to TRBJ1-5; perhaps TRBD1 as D (6 bases). V was clipped by 5 bases and J by 1 base, with 12 bases between them. The CDR3 length is 15 residues. Germline V gene sequence: CDR1 SEHNR, CDR2 FQNEAQ (reference sequence). The CDR3 spells CASSADSWSNQPQHF. The CDR3 coding sequence is TGTGCCAGCAGCGCGGACAGCTGGAGCAATCAGCCCCAGCATTTT.

J is TRBJ2-1 and V is TRBV4-1; 10 nucleotides agree with TRBD2. Trimming removed 3 bases from V and 6 bases from J; junction bases left unmatched: 5. The germline V gene has CDR1 MGHRA and CDR2 YSYEKL. The CDR3 sequence is 15 residues long. For the CDR3, the DNA is TGCGCCAGCAGCCACAAAAGCGGGGGGGGCAATGAGCAGTTCTTC. Amino acids: CASSHKSGGGNEQFF.

Remarks on this clone: Germline and junction disagree at one end, which may indicate a read error. J is TRBJ1-4 and V is TRBV19, with TRBD1 matching over 7 bases. Germline V CDR1 and CDR2: LNHDA, SQIVND (reference sequence). CDR3 length: 17 residues. The CDR3, as DNA: TGCGCCTCTCCCTCCCCGGGACAGCCGCCAACTAATGAAAAACTGTTTTTT. Protein: CASPSPGQPPTNEKLFF.

Here the CDR3 DNA reads TGTGCCAGCAGCCAGAAGGTCGGCCTAGCGGGGGCCCCGCTCAAGAATGAGCAGTTCTTC. The encoded protein is CASSQKVGLAGAPLKNEQFF. The rearrangement uses TRBV3-1 (or the pseudogene TRBV3-2) and TRBJ2-1; 10 bases line up with TRBD2. CDR3 length: 20 amino acids. The V gene's germline CDR1 is LGHDT and CDR2 YNNKEL (reference sequence). V was clipped by 3 bases and J by 7 bases; unmatched bases: 21.

The J gene is TRBJ1-4, the V gene TRBV19, with 7 bases aligning to TRBD1. Germline V gives CDR1 LNHDA, CDR2 SQIVND (reference sequence). The CDR3 extends over 14 amino acids. Trimming at V came to 6 bases and at J to 6 bases, leaving 7 bases not matched to a gene. The CDR3 DNA reads as TGTGCCAGTAGCCTCGGGACAGCAGATGAAAAACTGTTTTTT. As protein: CASSLGTADEKLFF.